This T cell receptor (beta chain) came from a study of shared clonotypes between healthy human individuals (dated by TCRdb to about 2020). For the wider study: A few men and two women, aged 18 to 49 years, made up the cohort. For each donor, three plates each were used for CD4 naive and CD4 memory, two plates were used for CD8 naive, and one plate was used for CD8 memory. Blood TCR repertoires of several healthy adults were deeply sequenced to estimate repertoire size and the extent of clonotype sharing between individuals. Different laboratories and diverse techniques were used to prepare libraries and sequence TCR repertoires, to increase sequencing depth and limit assay-specific biases. Per donor, leukapheresis produced somewhere between about 0.8 and 9 billion PBMCs.

Study-level results and caveats: Sharing across a few donors was observed for around 5% of naive CD4, over 3% of naive CD8, about 2.3% of memory CD4, and roughly 0.4% of memory CD8 clonotypes. Sampling was restricted to blood, and TCR repertoires in tissue are likely to differ from TCR repertoires in blood. Naive subsets generally had larger estimated clonotype richness than memory subsets. Because the study included a small number of donors, the genetic and exposure-history diversity represented was limited. Clonotypes shared by all four sorted-subset donors showed higher generation probabilities than non-shared clonotypes. Pairwise subsampling indicated that sequencing depth was expected to affect the degree of clonotype sharing among donors. Even with the large sequencing depth, rarefaction of the sorted-subset datasets indicated that sequencing was incomplete.

Donors were healthy HIV-negative adults with no recently reported acute infections or vaccinations. All donors were Caucasian adults living in Nashville, Tennessee, USA. CD4+ T cells were enriched by magnetic negative selection; naive cells were then positively selected on CD45RA, and the negative fraction formed the memory subset. Blood was collected by leukapheresis, and PBMCs were isolated by Ficoll-Histopaque density gradient centrifugation and then cryopreserved in liquid nitrogen vapor phase. Analytical flow cytometry was used to check the purity and quantity of every magnetically sorted T cell population. Each sorted fraction had its genomic DNA isolated and then quantified by UV absorbance on a Nanodrop 2000c. As regards this clone: Its antigen is still unknown. No quality values exist for individual bases; no much larger clone is one base distant.

TCR CDR3 regions were amplified from genomic DNA by multiplex PCR using the deep immunoSEQ assay. Genomic DNA extracted from each cell subset was distributed evenly over all wells of several immunoSEQ 96-well plates, and each plate served as one replicate. Each replicate PCR for sorted subsets received 200 ng genomic DNA, equal to 30,000 or so T cell genomes. Purified libraries were measured with a Qubit 3.0 fluorometer, size-checked on a Bioanalyzer 2100, and measured again with the KAPA Library Quantification kit. Each immunoSEQ 96-well plate was sequenced on its own single-read 150-cycle Illumina NextSeq 550 flow cell. The authors processed their data as follows. Because the immunoSEQ output held only junctional sequences and lacked quality scores, the filtering could not match the filtering applied to full-length reads. To assign V/J genes and CDR3, sequences were annotated against IMGT germline references using PyIR, a Python wrapper for IgBLAST v1.9. Reads were removed for weak V/J assignments (E-value above 1e-6), missing CDR3, stop codons, out-of-frame junctions, or ambiguous translated residues. V3J clonotypes were defined as sequences sharing the same inferred V gene, J gene, and CDR3 amino acid sequence. The percentage overlap between two repertoires was calculated by dividing the number of shared unique clonotypes by the size of the smaller repertoire. Richness of each repertoire was evaluated using RTK rarefaction, the Chao1 estimator, and Recon v2.1 estimates of unobserved clonotypes. Generation probabilities were computed with OLGA for all TCRbeta clonotypes obtained by the gDNA method from four donors. Here the immuneACCESS table is served through TCRdb, limited to in-frame sequences with V and J called. Missing clones are a known gap in these copies; in checked studies unresolved V genes cover under half, and the rest lacks a known reason. V and J calls and clone size are copied from that table; D and trimming were computed from the DNA. The sample table records hundreds of thousands of clones; about three quarters of these occur just once. The ten biggest clones cover around 2% of the sample.

The receptor comes from a woman aged 25-40 years in good health. The sequenced material came from memory CD4+ T cells sorted from blood. This sample's cell subset or site label indicates: CD45RA-negative fraction.

The DNA sequence is as follows: TGCGCCAGCAGCTTTTCTTGGAGGGCCAATGAGCAGTTCTTC. Translation gives CASSFSWRANEQFF. Recombination linked TRBV5-1 to TRBJ2-1; 6 matching bases give a weak D call of TRBD2. CDR1 is given as SGHRS and CDR2 as YFSETQ, both from the germline V gene. The CDR3 runs 14 amino acids, cysteine and phenylalanine included. The only DNA kept is the CDR3, 42 bases in frame from the first base. Cut back by 2 bases and 6 bases, the V and J ends lie 12 bases apart.